The rows below give T cell receptor beta chains drawn from one sample of a study of T cell repertoires in cytomegalovirus infection. TCRdb recomputed calls from the reads with MiXCR, one row per CDR3 protein. The table includes about 530,000 distinct CDR3 sequences, 26% detected once. Sequenced input: PBMCs. Source of these receptors: a human donor in good health (CMV status not recorded). Some clones in this sample may be carry-over from other donors' samples. Each CDR3 is given with its conserved first and last residue. The D gene is left open where the match is weak. The size field is filled for only some rows; it gives once, few, many or a size class.

j_call v_call d_call clone_size cdr3_aa cdr3_nt
TRBJ2-3 TRBV20-1 TRBD2 - CSARDLGSGRTFSTDTQYF TGCAGTGCTAGAGATTTGGGTAGCGGGAGGACCTTCAGCACAGATACGCAGTATTTT
TRBJ1-4 TRBV12-3/TRBV12-4 - - CASSLAQGREEKLFF TGTGCCAGCAGTTTAGCCCAGGGGAGGGAGGAAAAACTGTTTTTT
TRBJ2-3 TRBV7-8 - many CASSFRGIDADTQYF TGTGCCAGCAGCTTTCGGGGGATCGACGCAGATACGCAGTATTTT
TRBJ1-6 TRBV11-2 - few CASSLYQADNSPLHF TGTGCCAGCAGCTTATATCAGGCTGATAATTCACCCCTCCACTTT
TRBJ2-1 TRBV28 - few CASSLTSPWGPPKRTSYNEQFF TGTGCCAGCAGTTTAACTTCCCCCTGGGGACCCCCGAAAAGGACTTCCTACAATGAGCAGTTCTTC
TRBJ1-5 TRBV7-2 - many CASSLMLYQPQHF TGTGCCAGCAGCTTAATGTTGTATCAGCCCCAGCATTTT
TRBJ1-1 TRBV10-3 - few CAISRQRDTEAFF TGTGCCATCAGCCGGCAGCGCGACACTGAAGCTTTCTTT
TRBJ2-3 TRBV7-3 TRBD2 many CASSRDYTSTDTQYF TGTGCCAGCAGCCGGGACTATACTTCCACAGATACGCAGTATTTT
TRBJ2-1 TRBV5-4 - - CASSSRAREQFF TGTGCCAGCAGCTCTAGGGCCCGTGAGCAGTTCTTC
TRBJ2-1 TRBV11-3 TRBD2 few CASSVTPLGTSEQFF TGTGCCAGCAGCGTGACCCCTTTGGGGACTAGTGAGCAGTTCTTC
TRBJ2-7 TRBV7-8 - many CASSLAPVDNSYEQYF TGTGCCAGCAGCTTAGCTCCGGTTGACAACTCCTACGAGCAGTACTTC
TRBJ1-4 TRBV3-1 - few CASSQVSSTNEKLFF TGTGCCAGCAGCCAAGTCTCATCAACTAATGAAAAACTGTTTTTT
TRBJ1-6 TRBV7-4 TRBD1 few CASSLGDREYSPLHF TGTGCCAGCAGCTTAGGGGACAGGGAATACTCACCCCTCCACTTT
TRBJ1-5 TRBV6-2/TRBV6-3 - - CATLRGHPGDSNQPQHF TGTGCCACCCTCCGAGGACACCCAGGGGATAGCAATCAGCCCCAGCATTTT
TRBJ2-7 TRBV18 - - CASSPTLLPSGEQYF TGTGCCAGCTCACCGACGCTACTACCATCCGGGGAGCAGTACTTC
TRBJ1-2 TRBV4-3 - - CASSQNRAWGPYGYTF TGCGCCAGCAGCCAAAACCGGGCCTGGGGGCCCTATGGCTACACCTTC
TRBJ2-1 TRBV7-8 TRBD1 few CASSFPGQGYNEQFF TGTGCCAGCAGCTTCCCGGGACAGGGGTACAATGAGCAGTTCTTC